This TCR beta chain is drawn from a study of cytomegalovirus exposure and HLA in healthy donors (TCRdb year 2017). Regarding the research as a whole: According to an earlier analysis of a few hundred of the donors, 150 million to 200 million T cells yielded 90 million to 140 million unique TCR beta sequences and 276 Gb of sequence data. Roughly 300 gigabases of sequencing data and approximately 93 million unique TCR sequences were included in an early release covering about 700 HLA-typed donors. Of the 398 genotyped donors, about 80% fell in the genetic ancestry cluster associated with self-reported Caucasian donors. The study aimed to test whether signatures of past pathogen exposure could be identified by cataloging public T cell receptors. The T cell repertoires of roughly 660 subjects were profiled by immunosequencing and related to cytomegalovirus serostatus. In addition to the first cohort of 666 subjects, a separate validation cohort of over 90 different subjects was used. To predict cytomegalovirus infection status, the study combined high-throughput TCR immunosequencing, statistical association of individual TCRs with disease status, and machine learning. A later analysis re-examined previously published TCR beta repertoires from about 700 donors and added high-resolution HLA genotyping to investigate patterns of TCR occurrence. Rather than drawing on any new phenotypic data, the later analysis identified candidate immune exposures from TCR beta sequences and the way those sequences occurred across donors. An earlier analysis of 587 of the donors applied high-throughput TCR beta sequencing to assess whether each TCR beta V gene segment acted as functional or pseudogenic. Donor age, sex, ethnicity and CMV serostatus were compiled together with the repertoire data. A later genetic analysis took genome-wide SNP genotypes for about three fifths of the 666 donors and used that subset as a discovery cohort. All discovery cohort repertoires had been generated using a single sequencing platform. Class I and class II HLA loci were covered by the typing at four-digit resolution. Typing coverage differed by locus: A, B, C, DRB1 and DQB1 were typed in about 629-640 donors, DQA1 in about 500, DPA1 in around 580, and DPB1 in about 450. A few DR-DQ haplotypes were treated as single units for association and clustering because of strong linkage in the cohort. Among 398 genotyped donors of the cohort, an average of about 240,000 unique TCR beta nucleotide sequences were sequenced per donor, roughly a sixth of them non-productive. General study outcomes and caveats: A later genetic analysis associated a missense DCLRE1C variant with V-gene and J-gene trimming of TCR beta chains, and an independent cohort replicated the association. In a later analysis, HLA-associated TCR beta chains showed more clonal expansion and lower generation probabilities than non-associated chains that were equally common. According to a later analysis, parvovirus B19, influenza, CMV and Epstein-Barr virus appeared linked to several top co-occurrence clusters. Because some donors lacked HLA typing at each locus, the association tests relied only on the typed subset. A cluster of highly shared sequence variants was judged likely to be a technical artifact of the sequencing pipeline. In a later analysis, around 17,000 TCR beta sequences were associated with specific HLA alleles at a false discovery rate of 0.05. In a later analysis, TCR association rates were found to vary across HLA loci, with the most associated TCRs seen for DRB1 alleles and the fewest for HLA-C alleles. The study listed 150 to 200 TCR beta chains as associated with cytomegalovirus. In this cohort, only TCR beta chains were sequenced, and detectable features were limited by the absence of alpha or paired-chain data. Correlated functional status among segregating V segments might be attributable to linkage disequilibrium, but an unknown experimental factor could not be ruled out. The only immune exposure information available for the cohort was CMV serostatus. Because counts were too low, seventeen rarely observed V segments, including chromosome 9 orphons, were excluded from the earlier analysis of 587 of the donors. The classifier was reported to diagnose cytomegalovirus status with high specificity and sensitivity in both the original and validation cohorts. Roughly uniform sequencing depth across donors was assumed in presence/absence analyses, although this assumption may not hold. In a later genetic analysis, fewer N-insertions in productive TCRs were reported among donors in an Asian-associated ancestry cluster than the roughly 640-donor mean. Most TCR sequences were observed very rarely across donors, whereas some public TCRs were present in many individuals. Assigning TCR associations to individual alleles was difficult when HLA alleles, especially DR and DQ, strongly co-occurred. In an earlier analysis of over 550 of the donors, most TCR beta V segments were observed in productive rearrangements about 87% or about 30% of the time, broadly matching IMGT annotations. In vitro tests confirmed that a few of the cytomegalovirus-associated TCR beta chains recognize cytomegalovirus antigens. It was suggested by the authors that the approach could potentially be generalized to other disease states and immunological phenotypes. A further reported finding was that TCR beta sequences accurately predicted the HLA-A and HLA-B alleles for most subjects in the first cohort. A later analysis found that most CMV-associated TCR beta chains appeared HLA-restricted, with HLA associations seemingly driven largely by CMV exposure.

Details on this clone: The clone's antigen remains unknown. The germline gene is not matched at one end of the junction; a read error may be the cause.

The library was made by the immunoSEQ multiplex PCR assay. A mixture of 60 forward primers for TCR Vbeta segments and 13 reverse primers for TCR Jbeta segments was used in the multiplex PCR. Amplification of the CDR3 region of rearranged TCR beta genes was performed with a multiplex PCR assay on genomic DNA. The Illumina HiSeq System was used to sequence the amplified TCR beta libraries as 87-base-pair reads. The original pipeline was this. A later analysis counted tens of millions of unique TCR beta chains across the approximately 700 repertoires, and around 9.9 million of these chains were shared by at least two donors. Raw reads were error-corrected and collapsed into unique sequences by a nearest-neighbor algorithm in which closely related sequences were merged to remove PCR and sequencing errors. Alignment of CDR3 sequences to IMGT reference sequences was used to assign V, D and J gene segments. Each retained sequence needed at least a six-nucleotide match to both a V gene segment and a J gene segment. A rearrangement counted as productive if the CDR3 had no stop codons and remained in frame with V and J, and every other rearrangement counted as non-productive. Following IMGT convention, CDR3 was defined as the stretch from the second conserved V-encoded cysteine up to the conserved J-encoded phenylalanine. In an earlier analysis of 550 to 650 of the donors, sequences lacking an unambiguous match to a single V gene segment were excluded. In an earlier analysis of a few hundred of the donors, V segments were called functional above 56.7% productive rearrangements and were called segregating when the between-donor standard deviation exceeded 5%. To diagnose cytomegalovirus status from the catalog of TCR beta chain sequences, a statistical classification framework was built. In a later analysis, V and J genes were assigned by comparing TCR nucleotide sequences against IMGT/GENE-DB human TR gene sequences. Using the TCRdist pipeline, a later analysis assigned CDR3 sequences along with most-parsimonious VDJ recombination scenarios. In a later analysis, each TCR beta chain was defined by its CDR3 amino acid sequence together with its V-gene family, and reads without a unique V-gene family were excluded. A later analysis removed over 500 highly shared, low-generation-probability nucleotide sequences to deal with suspected cross-contamination and a sequencing artifact. In a later analysis, a clonal expansion index was calculated for each public chain from normalized within-repertoire ranks of inferred template counts. Generation probabilities in a later analysis came from a VDJ recombination model fitted to out-of-frame rearrangements, and those results were checked against IGoR. A later analysis scored TCR-TCR, TCR-HLA and TCR-CMV co-occurrence with hypergeometric tests, applying a repertoire-size bias correction to TCR pairs. A later analysis estimated false discovery rates by permuting HLA or CMV assignments 20 times. In a later analysis, co-occurring TCRs were grouped with DBSCAN, and TCRdist sequence similarity was added when clustering was performed within HLA-allele-positive subsets. Co-occurrence clustering excluded repertoires with fewer than 30,000 or more than 120,000 public chains, plus five with anomalous nucleotide sharing. TCRdb took this table from immuneACCESS and kept in-frame rearrangements with V and J called. Such tables lack part of the clones; where checked against another copy, unresolved V genes explain under half of the gap, and the rest is unexplained. For V, J and clone size, that table is used; D and trimming come from the DNA. The table for this sample lists approximately 190,000 clones; about 86% of them were counted only once. The ten largest make up approximately 1.8% of the sample.

The cohort was made up of around 720 healthy bone marrow donors. Cohort members were all nominally healthy when sampled, although unrecorded immune exposures were likely present. The donor was CMV seropositive and belonged to the group of more than 250 seropositive cohort members. A peripheral blood sample was provided by each donor, and peripheral blood mononuclear cells were used for TCR beta sequencing. The Qiagen DNeasy Blood Extraction Kit was used to extract genomic DNA from the blood cell samples. Sequencing used PBMCs. The source of this sequence is a man in his forties in good health and CMV-seropositive.

The base sequence is TGTGCCAGCAGCCAGGTTGGACAGAGCGCCTACGAGCAGTACTTC. This encodes CASSQVGQSAYEQYF. The sequence is built from TRBV4-1 and TRBJ2-7; TRBD1 is a weak D gene call, 6 bases matching. The germline V gene encodes CDR1 MGHRA and CDR2 YSYEKL. Taken from cysteine to phenylalanine, the CDR3 has 15 residues. Only the CDR3 portion is preserved as DNA: 45 bases, with reading frame beginning at the first base.